The entry below describes one T cell receptor (beta chain). This specimen comes from a study of sequential checkpoint blockade in melanoma. Across the whole study: First-line arms were nivolumab then ipilimumab, or the reverse, randomized 1:1. After both sequences, patients received maintenance nivolumab.

The CDR3 contains 15 residues. V was clipped by 3 bases and J by 5 bases, with 14 bases between them. The germline gives CDR1 SGHRS, CDR2 YFSETQ. Treatment described: randomized to nivolumab then ipilimumab (arm A) or the reverse (arm B). No patient had prior DNA-damaging chemotherapy. Live CD3+CD8+ CD19− CD56− cells were sorted from PBMCs. Libraries were prepared by immunoSEQ multiplex PCR; TCRdb keeps only in-frame clonotypes and omits some of them. The sample has about 20,000 clones; 80% are singletons. The sequences come from CD8+ T cells sorted from blood (inferred from file names), collected from a patient given nivolumab and ipilimumab in sequence. The source is a human donor with melanoma. V gene TRBV5-1 combines with J gene TRBJ2-2, with D perhaps matching TRBD1 (7 bases). CDR3 amino acids: CASSYDRAGTGELFF. Written as DNA, the CDR3 is TGCGCCAGCAGCTATGACAGGGCGGGAACCGGGGAGCTGTTTTTT.